This is a list of T cell receptor beta chains from one sample in a study of CD8 T cells in ankylosing spondylitis. TCRdb re-called the 5' RACE reads with MiXCR, one entry per CDR3 protein. The sample consists of about 360,000 distinct CDR3 sequences, around 20% of them appearing once. Source material: blood, either unsorted or a sorted T cell fraction (not recorded which). These TCRs come from a male donor with ankylosing spondylitis or in good health (not recorded which). The CDR3 runs from the conserved cysteine through the conserved F or W. The D gene is left open where the match is weak. Clone size is stated in some rows and not others, as once, few, many or a class when expanded.

j_call | clone_size | v_call | d_call | cdr3_nt | cdr3_aa
TRBJ2-5 | . | TRBV4-1 | . | TGCGCCAGCAGCCAAGATCAGGGCGGGGTGTCCCAGTACTTC | CASSQDQGGVSQYF
TRBJ2-5 | many | TRBV5-6 | . | TGTGCCAGCAGCTTGGTAGGGGGTGAGACCCAGTACTTC | CASSLVGGETQYF
TRBJ2-1 | . | TRBV7-9 | TRBD1 | TGTGCCAGCAGAAGACAGGGTCGGGATGAGCAGTTCTTC | CASRRQGRDEQFF
TRBJ2-5 | . | TRBV28 | TRBD2 | TGTGCCAGCAGCTCGGAGGGTCGGGGGGGCCCTGAGACCCAGTACTTC | CASSSEGRGGPETQYF
TRBJ2-5 | . | TRBV27 | . | TGTGCCAGCAGTTTCGGGTTCCTCGAGGGAACCCAGTACTTC | CASSFGFLEGTQYF
TRBJ2-2 | . | TRBV20-1 | . | TGCAGTGCCCCTCGGACAGAAAGAACCGGGGAGCTGTTTTTT | CSAPRTERTGELFF
TRBJ2-7 | . | TRBV7-9 | . | TGTGCCAGCAGCACACAGGATTTATCCTACGAGCAGTACTTC | CASSTQDLSYEQYF
TRBJ1-3 | few | TRBV12-3/TRBV12-4 | . | TGTGCCACCTCCCCATCGGGGCTAGGAAACACCATATATTTT | CATSPSGLGNTIYF
TRBJ2-7 | few | TRBV7-8 | TRBD1 | TGTGCCAGCAGCTTTCCCGGTTCAAGGGACAGAGTCTACGAGCAGTACTTC | CASSFPGSRDRVYEQYF
TRBJ2-3 | . | TRBV7-9 | . | TGTGCCAGCAGCTTAAGGGAAGATACGCAGTATTTT | CASSLREDTQYF
TRBJ2-2 | . | TRBV6-1 | . | TGTGCCAGCAGACACACCGGGGAGCTGTTTTTT | CASRHTGELFF
TRBJ2-1 | . | TRBV5-5 | TRBD2 | TGTGCCAGCAGCTTTCGAGGCGGGGGGGCCGAGTATGAGCAGTTCTTC | CASSFRGGGAEYEQFF